This T cell receptor beta chain came from a study of cytomegalovirus exposure and HLA in healthy donors. Study summary: An early release of data contained around 80 million unique TCRs, which came from HLA-typed donors.

Regarding this clone: Its antigen is as yet unknown.

General study results and limits: Reports state that TCR beta sequences accurately predicted most subjects' HLA-A and HLA-B alleles.

Primers: 60 Vbeta forward and 13 Jbeta reverse. Profiled with immunoSEQ multiplex PCR; TCRdb holds only in-frame clones, not every one. The sample includes 150,000 or so clones, roughly 80% seen only once; the top ten take around 3.2%. The V end lost 2 bases, the J end lost 6 bases, and 17 bases lay between the germline ends. The CDR3 totals 15 residues. Germline V gene data show CDR1 as SGHNT and CDR2 as YYREEE (reference sequence). The TCR originated in a man in his forties in good health and CMV-seronegative. Sequences were obtained from PBMCs. The chain couples TRBV5-4 to TRBJ1-2, with D unresolved. As DNA, the CDR3 is TGTGCCAGCAGCTTTATATCGGAGCTGAGGGATGGCTACACCTTC. Residues: CASSFISELRDGYTF.